Listed here are 16 T cell receptor beta chains from one sample, sequenced in a study of graft-versus-host responses after intestinal transplantation. Sequenced by immunoSEQ multiplex PCR; TCRdb stores in-frame clones only, minus some. The repertoire includes over 85,000 clones, approximately 92% of them detected once, and about 0.51% sits in the top ten. These receptors lack a known antigen. The source material was unstimulated CD8+ T cells sorted from spleen or lymph node cells, sampled before intestinal transplant. These TCRs come from a human donor who received an intestinal transplant.

The CDR3 nucleotides are TGTGCCAGCAGCTTAGGTGTAGTCCGCACAGATACGCAGTATTTT. Protein: CASSLGVVRTDTQYF. This rearrangement joins TRBV7-2 to TRBJ2-3; no clear D gene. The CDR3 extends over 15 amino acids. Germline V gene sequence: CDR1 SGHTA, CDR2 FQGNSA. The V end lost 1 base, the J end lost 1 base, and 9 bases lay between the germline ends.

This clone was seen more than once but under ten times. J is TRBJ2-7 and V is TRBV28; no definite D call. CDR1 is MDHEN, CDR2 SYDVKM, per germline. The CDR3 extends over 11 amino acids. V gave up 5 bases and J gave up 5 bases, with 7 bases separating them. The DNA for the CDR3 is TGTGCCAGCAGTCGCAGTCACGAGCAGTACTTC. It encodes CASSRSHEQYF.

The CDR3 DNA sequence: TGTGCCAGCAGCTGGGGACAGATCTACGAGCAGTACTTC. It yields the protein CASSWGQIYEQYF. The rearrangement uses TRBV5-8 and TRBJ2-7, with 7 bases aligning to TRBD1. Per the germline V gene, CDR1 is SGHTS and CDR2 is YDEGEE. The CDR3 covers 13 residues. The J segment lost 3 bases and the V segment lost 3 bases, leaving 3 bases of the junction unmatched.

J is TRBJ1-1 and V is TRBV13; D unresolved. Trimming left V 0 bases short and J 6 bases short, with 5 bases between. CDR3 length: 12 amino acids. The V gene's germline CDR1 is PRHDT and CDR2 FYEKMQ (reference sequence). The DNA of the CDR3 is TGTGCCAGCAGCTTAGGGACGGCTGAAGCTTTCTTT. This gives the protein CASSLGTAEAFF.

The V gene is TRBV6-5, the J gene TRBJ2-1, with D hard to call. V gave up 5 bases and J gave up 7 bases, with 12 bases separating them. Germline loops: CDR1 MNHEY, CDR2 SVGAGI. CDR3 length equals 13 residues. DNA of the CDR3: TGTGCCAGCAGTGCCCAATGGGATAATGAGCAGTTCTTC. This gives the protein CASSAQWDNEQFF.

The chain combines TRBV11-1 with TRBJ2-1; 9 bases map to TRBD2. Trimming at V came to 5 bases and at J to 4 bases, leaving 6 bases not matched to a gene. This CDR3 has 15 amino acids. Per germline, CDR1 SGHAT and CDR2 FQDESV (reference sequence). CDR3 nucleotide sequence: TGTGCCAGCAGCCCGACTAGCGGATCTTACAATGAGCAGTTCTTC. Encoded protein: CASSPTSGSYNEQFF.

V usage is TRBV11-2 and J usage is TRBJ2-3; no clear D. The germline V gene has CDR1 SGHAT and CDR2 FQNNGV. Trimming removed 0 bases from V and 5 bases from J, with 6 bases in between. CDR3 length equals 13 residues. For the CDR3, the DNA is TGTGCCAGCAGCTTAGATATCCGAGATACGCAGTATTTT. It translates to CASSLDIRDTQYF.

The chain carries TRBV27 and TRBJ2-6, with 12 bases identical to TRBD1. The CDR3 contains 18 residues. V trimming: 7 bases; J trimming: 5 bases; junction bases outside the gene matches: 12. Germline loops: CDR1 MNHEY, CDR2 SMNVEV (reference sequence). For the CDR3, the DNA is TGTGCCAGCACTCACATTCCGGGACAGGGGGCTCGGGCCAACGTCCTGACTTTC. Its translation: CASTHIPGQGARANVLTF.

This sequence joins TRBV5-6 and TRBJ2-1, with TRBD1 matching 7 bases. Trimming cost V 2 bases and J 7 bases; bases outside gene matches: 18. Germline V gives CDR1 SGHDT, CDR2 YYEEEE. The CDR3 has 18 residues. CDR3 sequence reads: CASSFLHLGTDLRNEQFF. Here the CDR3 DNA reads TGTGCCAGCAGCTTCTTACATCTCGGGACAGATCTACGAAATGAGCAGTTCTTC. The full variable domain, in which reference TRBV5-6 and TRBJ2-1 provide the parts outside the CDR3, is DAGVTQSPTHLIKTRGQQVTLRCSPKSGHDTVSWYQQALGQGPQFIFQYYEEEERQRGNFPDRFSGHQFPNYSSELNVNALLLGDSALYLCASSFLHLGTDLRNEQFFGPGTRLTVL.

This clone was detected only once. The rearrangement links TRBV5-1 to TRBJ2-3, with D unclear. V lost 6 bases and J lost 1, with 18 bases in between. Per the germline V gene, CDR1 is SGHRS and CDR2 is YFSETQ. The CDR3 has 16 residues. The DNA for the CDR3 is TGCGCCAGCAATTCTTTGAGCGCGGTCCGCACAGATACGCAGTATTTT. The encoded protein is CASNSLSAVRTDTQYF. The variable domain in full, with the rest retrieved from reference TRBV5-1 and TRBJ2-3, is KAGVTQTPRYLIKTRGQQVTLSCSPISGHRSVSWYQQTPGQGLQFLFEYFSETQRNKGNFPGRFSGRQFSNSRSEMNVSTLELGDSALYLCASNSLSAVRTDTQYFGPGTRLTVL.

This clone is a singleton in its sample. The chain has TRBV4-1 and TRBJ2-7, with 8 bases that match TRBD2. The germline CDR1 and CDR2 sequences are MGHRA and YSYEKL. This CDR3 spans 16 amino acids. The ends lost 0 bases at V and 0 bases at J; junction bases unmatched: 4. The CDR3 DNA reads as TGCGCCAGCAGCCAAGAAGAGCGGGAGCCCTCCTACGAGCAGTACTTC. This sequence encodes CASSQEEREPSYEQYF.

V is TRBV2 and J is TRBJ2-3; D might be TRBD2 (5 bases). The CDR3 consists of 11 residues. In germline, CDR1 is SNHLY, CDR2 FYNNEI. With 4 bases removed from V and 6 bases from J, the gap between germline ends came to 5 bases. CDR3 coding DNA: TGTGCCAGCAGTGGAGGGGATACGCAGTATTTT. It translates to CASSGGDTQYF.

The chain has TRBV7-6 and TRBJ2-5; D not resolved. The J call is doubtful: the DNA matches TRBJ2-7 better. Germline loops: CDR1 SGHVS, CDR2 FNYEAQ. The CDR3 consists of 13 residues. The CDR3 bases are TGTGCCAGCAGCTTAACTGACAACTACGAGCAGTACTTC. It codes for CASSLTDNYEQYF.

The chain links TRBV6-1 to TRBJ1-2, with TRBD1 matching 8 bases. V shed 1 base and J 4 bases; nucleotides not matched to a gene: 17. Germline CDR1 reads MNHNS; CDR2 reads SASEGT. The CDR3 contains 19 residues. CDR3 region: CASSEEGGQEGRFFYGYTF. The CDR3 DNA reads TGTGCCAGCAGTGAAGAGGGGGGACAGGAAGGTCGGTTTTTCTATGGCTACACCTTC.

The V call is TRBV6-1, the J call TRBJ2-7; D is undetermined. Germline V gene sequence: CDR1 MNHNS, CDR2 SASEGT. V gave up 2 bases and J gave up 0 bases, with 8 bases separating them. CDR3 size: 14 residues. This CDR3 is CASSEKHISYEQYF. DNA for the CDR3: TGTGCCAGCAGTGAAAAGCACATCTCCTACGAGCAGTACTTC.

The chain is built from TRBV23-1 and TRBJ2-7; 10 nucleotides match TRBD2. TRBV23-1 is recorded as an ORF, its role being uncertain. With 0 bases clipped from V and 0 bases from J, the junction kept 5 bases outside the gene matches. This CDR3 spans 17 amino acids. The CDR3 DNA is TGCGCCAGCAGTCAATCCGGGACTAGCGAATACTCCTACGAGCAGTACTTC. It codes for CASSQSGTSEYSYEQYF.